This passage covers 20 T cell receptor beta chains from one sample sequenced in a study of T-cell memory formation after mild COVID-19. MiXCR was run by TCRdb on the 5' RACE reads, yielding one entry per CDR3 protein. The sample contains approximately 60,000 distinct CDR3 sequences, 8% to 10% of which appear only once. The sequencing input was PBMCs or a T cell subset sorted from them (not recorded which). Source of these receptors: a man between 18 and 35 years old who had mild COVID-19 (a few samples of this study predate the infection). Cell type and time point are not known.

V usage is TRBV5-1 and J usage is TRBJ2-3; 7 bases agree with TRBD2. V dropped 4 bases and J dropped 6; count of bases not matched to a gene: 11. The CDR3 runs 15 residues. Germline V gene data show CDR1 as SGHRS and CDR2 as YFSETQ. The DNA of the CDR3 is TGCGCCAGCAGCACGACTAGCCGTTTAGGGGATACGCAGTATTTT. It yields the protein CASSTTSRLGDTQYF.

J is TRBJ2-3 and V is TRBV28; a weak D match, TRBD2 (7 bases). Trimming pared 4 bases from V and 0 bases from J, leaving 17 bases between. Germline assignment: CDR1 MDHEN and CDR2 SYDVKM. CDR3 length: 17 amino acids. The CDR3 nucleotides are TGTGCCAGCAGTTCCCCCTCACGGGGGGCAAGCACAGATACGCAGTATTTT. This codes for CASSSPSRGASTDTQYF.

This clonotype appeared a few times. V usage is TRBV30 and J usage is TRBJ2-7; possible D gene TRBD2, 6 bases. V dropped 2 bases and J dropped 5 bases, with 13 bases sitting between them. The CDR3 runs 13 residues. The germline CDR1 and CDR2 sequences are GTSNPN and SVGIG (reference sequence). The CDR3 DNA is TGTGCCTGGAGTAGTATGGGGGGAAACGAGCAGTACTTC. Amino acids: CAWSSMGGNEQYF.

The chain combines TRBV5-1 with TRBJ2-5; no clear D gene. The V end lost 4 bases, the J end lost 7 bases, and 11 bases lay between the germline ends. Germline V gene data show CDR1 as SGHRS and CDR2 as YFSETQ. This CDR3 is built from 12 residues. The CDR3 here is CASSMGQSTQYF. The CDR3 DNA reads TGCGCCAGCAGCATGGGCCAATCGACCCAGTACTTC.

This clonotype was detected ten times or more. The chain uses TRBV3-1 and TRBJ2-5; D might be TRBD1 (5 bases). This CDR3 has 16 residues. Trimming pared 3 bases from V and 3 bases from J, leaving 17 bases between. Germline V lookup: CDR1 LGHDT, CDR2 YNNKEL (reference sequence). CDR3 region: CASSQNRADSKETQYF. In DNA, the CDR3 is TGTGCCAGCAGCCAGAACCGAGCCGACAGCAAAGAGACCCAGTACTTC.

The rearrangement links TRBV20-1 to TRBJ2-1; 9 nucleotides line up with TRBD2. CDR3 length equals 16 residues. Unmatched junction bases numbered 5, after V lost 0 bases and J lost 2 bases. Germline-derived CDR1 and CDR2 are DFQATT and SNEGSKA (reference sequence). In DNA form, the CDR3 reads TGCAGTGCTAGAGATCCCTTAGCGGGGGCCTACAATGAGCAGTTCTTC. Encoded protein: CSARDPLAGAYNEQFF.

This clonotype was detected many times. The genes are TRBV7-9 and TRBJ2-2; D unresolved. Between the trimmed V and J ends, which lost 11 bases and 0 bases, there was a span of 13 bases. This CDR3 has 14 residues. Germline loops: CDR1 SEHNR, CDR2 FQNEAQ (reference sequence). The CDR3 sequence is CASLAASNTGELFF. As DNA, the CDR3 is TGTGCCTCCCTCGCGGCTTCGAACACCGGGGAGCTGTTTTTT.

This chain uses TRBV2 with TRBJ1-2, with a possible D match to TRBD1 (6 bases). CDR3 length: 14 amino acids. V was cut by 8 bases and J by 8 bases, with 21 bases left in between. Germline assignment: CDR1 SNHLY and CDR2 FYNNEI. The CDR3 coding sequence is TGTGCCAGCCGAAGGGACAATACTTTCGGGGGCTACACCTTC. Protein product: CASRRDNTFGGYTF.

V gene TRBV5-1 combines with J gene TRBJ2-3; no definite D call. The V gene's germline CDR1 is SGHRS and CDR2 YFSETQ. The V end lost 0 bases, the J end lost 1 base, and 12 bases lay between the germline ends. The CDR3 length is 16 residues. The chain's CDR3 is CASSLVTGRGTDTQYF. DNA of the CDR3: TGCGCCAGCAGCTTGGTGACTGGACGGGGCACAGATACGCAGTATTTT.

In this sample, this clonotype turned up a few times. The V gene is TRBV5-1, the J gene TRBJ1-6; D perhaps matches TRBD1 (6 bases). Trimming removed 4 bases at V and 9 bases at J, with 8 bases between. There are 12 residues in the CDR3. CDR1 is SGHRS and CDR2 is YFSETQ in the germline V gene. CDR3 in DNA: TGCGCCAGCAGCCTGGACAGTTCACCCCTCCACTTT. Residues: CASSLDSSPLHF.

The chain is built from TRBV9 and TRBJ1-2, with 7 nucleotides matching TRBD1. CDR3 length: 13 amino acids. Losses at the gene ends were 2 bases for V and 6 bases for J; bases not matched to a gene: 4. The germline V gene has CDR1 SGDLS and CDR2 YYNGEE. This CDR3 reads CASSVGQRNGYTF. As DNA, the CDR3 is TGTGCCAGCAGCGTGGGACAGAGAAATGGCTACACCTTC.

The CDR3 here is CAISESGRVSETQYF. CDR3 DNA: TGTGCCATCAGTGAGTCCGGCAGGGTGTCCGAGACCCAGTACTTC. V is TRBV10-3 and J is TRBJ2-5; possibly TRBD1 for D (5 bases). Per the germline V gene, CDR1 is ENHRY and CDR2 is SYGVKD. This CDR3 is 15 amino acids long. V dropped 0 bases and J dropped 5 bases, with 13 bases sitting between them.

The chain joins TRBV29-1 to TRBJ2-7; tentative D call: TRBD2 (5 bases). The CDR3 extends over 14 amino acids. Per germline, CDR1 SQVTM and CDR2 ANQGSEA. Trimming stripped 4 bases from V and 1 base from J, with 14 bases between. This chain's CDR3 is CSVASGIQSYEQYF. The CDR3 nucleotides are TGCAGCGTTGCTTCGGGGATCCAATCCTACGAGCAGTACTTC.

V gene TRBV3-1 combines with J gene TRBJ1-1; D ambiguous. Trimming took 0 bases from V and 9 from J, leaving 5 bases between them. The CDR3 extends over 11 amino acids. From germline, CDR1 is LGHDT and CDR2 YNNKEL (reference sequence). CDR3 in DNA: TGTGCCAGCAGCCAAGACAGGAAAGCTTTCTTT. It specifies CASSQDRKAFF.

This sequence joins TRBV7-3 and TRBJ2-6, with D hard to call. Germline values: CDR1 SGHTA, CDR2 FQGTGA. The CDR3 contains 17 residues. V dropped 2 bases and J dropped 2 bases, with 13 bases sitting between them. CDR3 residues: CASSLVWSNTGANVLTF. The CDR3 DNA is TGTGCCAGCAGCTTAGTGTGGAGTAACACTGGGGCCAACGTCCTGACTTTC.

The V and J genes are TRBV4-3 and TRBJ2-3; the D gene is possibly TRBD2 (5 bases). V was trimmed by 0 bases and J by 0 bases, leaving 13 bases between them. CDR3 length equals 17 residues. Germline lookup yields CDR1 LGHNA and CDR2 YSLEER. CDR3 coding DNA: TGCGCCAGCAGCCAAGAAGGAGCGCGGAGGAGCACAGATACGCAGTATTTT. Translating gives CASSQEGARRSTDTQYF.

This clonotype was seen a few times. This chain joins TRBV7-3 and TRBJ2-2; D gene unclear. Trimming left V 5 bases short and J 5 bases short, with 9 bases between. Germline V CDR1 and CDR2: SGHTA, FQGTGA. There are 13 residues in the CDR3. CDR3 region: CASSPIGTGELFF. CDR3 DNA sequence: TGTGCCAGCAGCCCCATAGGAACCGGGGAGCTGTTTTTT.

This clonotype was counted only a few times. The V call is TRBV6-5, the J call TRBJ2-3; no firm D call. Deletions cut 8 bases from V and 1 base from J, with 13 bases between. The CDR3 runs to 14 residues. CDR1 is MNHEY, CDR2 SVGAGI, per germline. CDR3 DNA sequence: TGTGCCAGCTCGCGAGCGCCCCGCACAGATACGCAGTATTTT. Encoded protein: CASSRAPRTDTQYF.

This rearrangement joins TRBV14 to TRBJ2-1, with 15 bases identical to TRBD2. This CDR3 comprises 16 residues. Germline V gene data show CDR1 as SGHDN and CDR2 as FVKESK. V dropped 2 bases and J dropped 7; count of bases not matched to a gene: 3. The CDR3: CASSQHGLAGGNEQFF. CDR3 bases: TGTGCCAGCAGCCAACATGGACTAGCGGGAGGGAATGAGCAGTTCTTC. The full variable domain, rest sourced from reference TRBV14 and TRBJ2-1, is EAGVTQFPSHSVIEKGQTVTLRCDPISGHDNLYWYRRVMGKEIKFLLHFVKESKQDESGMPNNRFLAERTGGTYSTLKVQPAELEDSGVYFCASSQHGLAGGNEQFFGPGTRLTVL.

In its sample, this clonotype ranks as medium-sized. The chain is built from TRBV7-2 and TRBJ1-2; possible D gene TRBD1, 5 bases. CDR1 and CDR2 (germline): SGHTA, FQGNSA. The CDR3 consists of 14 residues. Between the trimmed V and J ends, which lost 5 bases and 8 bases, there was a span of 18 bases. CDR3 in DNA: TGTGCCAGCAGCCCCAGACAGCCTACTTCCGGCTACACCTTC. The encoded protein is CASSPRQPTSGYTF.